The present entry profiles one T cell receptor (beta chain) with its context. TCRdb keeps only in-frame clones here, not all; method: immunoSEQ multiplex PCR. The repertoire holds around 100,000 clones, with about 85% as singletons. Deletions cut 6 bases from V and 10 bases from J, with 30 bases between. From germline, CDR1 is KGHDR and CDR2 SFDVKD. This CDR3 is built from 18 residues. The entry originates in a study of blood T cell repertoires in COVID-19. The chain couples TRBV24-1 to TRBJ2-1; D not certain. This clonotype was obtained from a man in his forties with acute or convalescent COVID-19. Sample: peripheral blood. CDR3 sequence (DNA): TGTGCCACCAGTCTTCGTAAGTGGGTACTACTCTGGCTCCAGGAGCAGTTCTTC. Its protein product is CATSLRKWVLLWLQEQFF.